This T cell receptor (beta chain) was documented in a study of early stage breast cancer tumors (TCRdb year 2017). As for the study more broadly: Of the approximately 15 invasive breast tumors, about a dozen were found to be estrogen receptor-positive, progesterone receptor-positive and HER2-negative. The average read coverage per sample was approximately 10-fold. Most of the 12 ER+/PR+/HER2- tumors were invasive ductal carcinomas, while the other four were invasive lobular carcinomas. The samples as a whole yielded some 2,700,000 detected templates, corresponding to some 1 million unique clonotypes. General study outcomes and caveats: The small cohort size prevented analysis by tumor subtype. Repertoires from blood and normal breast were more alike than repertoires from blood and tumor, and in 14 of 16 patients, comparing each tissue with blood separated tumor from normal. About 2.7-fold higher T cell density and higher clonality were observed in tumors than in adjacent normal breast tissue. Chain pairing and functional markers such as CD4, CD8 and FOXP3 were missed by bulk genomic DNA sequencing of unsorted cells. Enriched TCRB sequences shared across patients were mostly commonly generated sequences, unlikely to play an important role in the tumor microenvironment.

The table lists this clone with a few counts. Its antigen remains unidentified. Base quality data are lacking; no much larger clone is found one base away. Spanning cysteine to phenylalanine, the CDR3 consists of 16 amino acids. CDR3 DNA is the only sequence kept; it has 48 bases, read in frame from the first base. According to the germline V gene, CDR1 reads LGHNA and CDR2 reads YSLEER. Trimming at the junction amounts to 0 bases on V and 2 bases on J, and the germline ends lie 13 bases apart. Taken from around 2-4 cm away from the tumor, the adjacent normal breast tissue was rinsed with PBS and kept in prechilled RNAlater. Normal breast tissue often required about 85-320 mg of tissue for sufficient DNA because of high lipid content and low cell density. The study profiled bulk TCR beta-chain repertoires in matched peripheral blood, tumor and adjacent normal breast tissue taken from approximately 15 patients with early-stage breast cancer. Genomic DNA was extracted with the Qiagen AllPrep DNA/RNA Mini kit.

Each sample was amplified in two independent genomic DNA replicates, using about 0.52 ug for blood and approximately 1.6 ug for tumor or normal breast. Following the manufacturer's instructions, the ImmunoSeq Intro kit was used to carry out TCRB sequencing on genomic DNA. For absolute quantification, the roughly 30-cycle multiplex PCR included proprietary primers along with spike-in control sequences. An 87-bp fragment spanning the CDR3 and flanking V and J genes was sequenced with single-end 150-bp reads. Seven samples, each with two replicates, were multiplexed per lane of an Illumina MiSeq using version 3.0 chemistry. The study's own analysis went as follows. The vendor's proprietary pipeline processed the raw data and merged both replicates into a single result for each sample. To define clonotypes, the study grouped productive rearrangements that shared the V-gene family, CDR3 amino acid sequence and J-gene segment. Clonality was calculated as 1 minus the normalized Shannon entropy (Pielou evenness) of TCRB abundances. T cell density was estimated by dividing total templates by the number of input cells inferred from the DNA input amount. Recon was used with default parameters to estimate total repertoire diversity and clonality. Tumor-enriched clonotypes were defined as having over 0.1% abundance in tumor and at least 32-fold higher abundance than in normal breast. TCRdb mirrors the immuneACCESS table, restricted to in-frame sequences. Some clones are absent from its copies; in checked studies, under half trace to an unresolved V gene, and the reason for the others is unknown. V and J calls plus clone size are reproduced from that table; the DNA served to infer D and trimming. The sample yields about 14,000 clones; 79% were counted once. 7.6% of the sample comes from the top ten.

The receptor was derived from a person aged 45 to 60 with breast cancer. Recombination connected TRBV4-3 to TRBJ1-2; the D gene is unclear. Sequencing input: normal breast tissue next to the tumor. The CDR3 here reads CASSQEGGRLNYGYTF. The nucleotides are TGCGCCAGCAGCCAAGAAGGAGGACGGCTAAACTATGGCTACACCTTC.